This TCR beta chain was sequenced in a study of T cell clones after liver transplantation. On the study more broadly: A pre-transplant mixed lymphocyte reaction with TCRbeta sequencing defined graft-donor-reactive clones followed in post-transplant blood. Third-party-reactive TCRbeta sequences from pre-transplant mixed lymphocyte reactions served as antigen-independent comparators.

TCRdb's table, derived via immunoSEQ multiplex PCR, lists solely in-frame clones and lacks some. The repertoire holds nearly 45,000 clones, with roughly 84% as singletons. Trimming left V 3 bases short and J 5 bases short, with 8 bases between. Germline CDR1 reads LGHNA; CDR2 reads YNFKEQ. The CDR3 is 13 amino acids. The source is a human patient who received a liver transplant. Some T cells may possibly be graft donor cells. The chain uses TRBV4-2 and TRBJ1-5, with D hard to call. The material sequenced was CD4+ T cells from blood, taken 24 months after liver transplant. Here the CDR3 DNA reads TGTGCCAGCAGCCAGAACGGGGATCAGCCCCAGCATTTT. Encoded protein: CASSQNGDQPQHF.